This T cell receptor (beta chain) was found in a study of graft-versus-host responses after intestinal transplantation. At the level of the study: Transplant types were multivisceral, liver-intestinal, or isolated intestinal. Every one of the recipients received anti-thymocyte globulin induction and afterwards took tacrolimus and steroids for roughly three years. General study findings and limits: Recipient bone marrow held GvH clones, some seen earlier in ileum or blood. The study associated peak circulating GvH clone levels with early post-transplant HvG declines.

Produced via immunoSEQ multiplex PCR; TCRdb's table is partial and in-frame only. The sample lists fewer than 45,000 clones; about 89% were seen once. Germline V gene lookup returns CDR1 ENHRY and CDR2 SYGVKD. This CDR3 contains 12 residues. About this clone itself: Its target is not known.

The chain has TRBV10-3 and TRBJ2-5; D is uncertain. The J call is uncertain, as TRBJ2-7 better fits the DNA end. This receptor was identified in a human patient who received an intestinal transplant, so some T cells may come from the graft donor. This sample comprised PBMCs, obtained about 310 days after intestinal transplant. CDR3 DNA: TGTGCCTCTGGGGTCCTCGGGTACGAGCAGTACTTC. It specifies CASGVLGYEQYF.